This TCR beta chain was identified during a study of blood T cell repertoires in COVID-19. At the level of the study: T cells, B-cell-depleted T cells, or PBMCs provided the cDNA or gDNA that served as material.

Those who participated ranged in age from roughly 18 to 90 years and resided in 20 to 30 US areas. Within the 2 weeks before study entry, each person in the exposed group met a COVID-19 case. This CDR3 has 15 amino acids. V was cut by 0 bases and J by 3 bases, with 11 bases left in between. CDR1 and CDR2 (germline): LGHNA, YSLEER. Produced via immunoSEQ multiplex PCR; TCRdb's table is partial and in-frame only. The table lists hundreds of thousands of clones, roughly 80% of them singletons. The chain employs TRBV4-3 and TRBJ1-2; D remains ambiguous. Sequenced material: PBMCs or T cells enriched from blood (not recorded which). This sequence was found in a woman in her 40s who had been exposed to COVID-19. The CDR3 region has the DNA TGCGCCAGCAGCCAAGATTTGCGGGCGGACTATGGCTACACCTTC. As protein: CASSQDLRADYGYTF.